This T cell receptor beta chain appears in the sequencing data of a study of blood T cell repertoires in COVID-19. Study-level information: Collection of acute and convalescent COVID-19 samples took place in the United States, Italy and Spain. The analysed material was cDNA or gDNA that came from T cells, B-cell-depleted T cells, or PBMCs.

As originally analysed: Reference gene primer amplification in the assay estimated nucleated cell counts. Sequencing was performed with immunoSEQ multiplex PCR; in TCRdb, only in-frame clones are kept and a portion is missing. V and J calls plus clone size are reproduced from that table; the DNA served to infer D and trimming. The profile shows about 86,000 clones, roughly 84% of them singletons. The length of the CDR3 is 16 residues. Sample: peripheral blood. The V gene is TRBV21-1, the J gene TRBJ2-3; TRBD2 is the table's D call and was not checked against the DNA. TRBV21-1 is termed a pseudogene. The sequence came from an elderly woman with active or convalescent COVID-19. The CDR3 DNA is TGTGCCAGCAGCAAAAAAAGCGGGCTTGAGACAGATACGCAGTATTTT. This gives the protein CASSKKSGLETDTQYF.